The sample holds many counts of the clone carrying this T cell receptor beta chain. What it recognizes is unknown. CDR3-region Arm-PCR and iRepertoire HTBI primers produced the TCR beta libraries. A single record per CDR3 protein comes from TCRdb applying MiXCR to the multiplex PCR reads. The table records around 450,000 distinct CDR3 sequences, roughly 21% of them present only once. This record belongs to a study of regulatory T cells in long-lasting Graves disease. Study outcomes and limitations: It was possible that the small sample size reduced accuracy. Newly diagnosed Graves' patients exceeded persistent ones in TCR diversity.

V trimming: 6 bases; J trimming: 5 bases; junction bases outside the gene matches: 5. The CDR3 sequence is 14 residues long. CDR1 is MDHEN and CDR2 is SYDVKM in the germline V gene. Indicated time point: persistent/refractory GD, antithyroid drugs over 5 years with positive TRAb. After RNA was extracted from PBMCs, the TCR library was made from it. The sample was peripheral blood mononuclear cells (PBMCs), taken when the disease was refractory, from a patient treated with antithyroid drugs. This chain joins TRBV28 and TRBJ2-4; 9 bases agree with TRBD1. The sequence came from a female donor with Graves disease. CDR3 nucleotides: TGTGCCAGCAGCCTGGACAGGGGTGAAAACATTCAGTACTTC. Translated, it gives CASSLDRGENIQYF.